This entry is about one T cell receptor beta chain. This clonotype has at least ten counts. Its antigen remains undetermined. No base-level quality is on record; no much larger clone is a single base apart. CDR1 SGHTA and CDR2 FQGNSA were looked up in the germline V gene. Its CDR3 holds 15 amino acids, cysteine through phenylalanine. Just CDR3 DNA is preserved here, 45 bases in frame from base 1. V drops 7 bases and J drops 4 bases, leaving 19 bases in between. The data are from a study of T cell repertoires in cytomegalovirus infection (dated by TCRdb to about 2019). A note on the overall study: Peptide stimulations targeted recently identified HLA-C-restricted CMV epitopes, whose presentation resists viral immunomodulation, together with well-studied HLA-B-restricted epitopes. Donor HLA type was relevant to the analysis, as public TCR beta signatures indicated carriage of CMV infection together with the matching HLA type. The study at large found these results: In the ex vivo response, HLA-C-restricted CMV-specific TCR beta clonotypes were dominant, and in two of eight donors the single most frequent clonotype came from this HLA-C-restricted group. Carriers of CMV infection plus the relevant HLA type were discriminated by the cumulative frequency of public TCR beta family members in the study cohort and in an independent roughly 400-donor cohort.

The treatment or condition label on this specimen signifies: in vitro stimulation with specific CMV peptide epitopes to enrich CMV-specific T cells. Sequenced on an Illumina HiSeq 1500. TCRdb passed the public sequencing reads through fastp at Q25 and MiXCR, retaining productive beta sequences. All rows with the same CDR3 protein become a single entry with the most common DNA and genes. This sample holds 700,000 to 950,000 distinct CDR3 sequences; around a third were observed only once. Roughly 12% of the sample is in the top ten clones. Material: cultured CD8+ T cells from PBMCs, obtained from culture after CMV antigen stimulation. The chain joins TRBV7-2 to TRBJ1-2, and perhaps TRBD1 as D gene, on 6 matching bases. This TCR came from a human donor in good health (CMV status not recorded). Some clones in this sample may be carry-over from other donors' samples. The DNA sequence is TGTGCCAGCACCCCTAGGACAGCGTCCGCCTATGGCTACACCTTC. Its coded protein is CASTPRTASAYGYTF.